The 27 T cell receptor beta chains listed next were all sequenced from one sample in a study of blood T cell repertoires in COVID-19. Generated by immunoSEQ multiplex PCR, the TCRdb table keeps only in-frame clones and is missing some. The repertoire holds under 300,000 clones, with under 85% as singletons. The material sequenced was peripheral blood. The source of these receptors is a human donor in a cohort sampled during active COVID-19.

This sequence joins TRBV29-1 and TRBJ1-2; TRBD1 agrees at 8 bases. CDR3 size: 11 residues. Germline V gene sequence: CDR1 SQVTM, CDR2 ANQGSEA. V dropped 5 bases and J dropped 8; count of bases not matched to a gene: 4. The CDR3 nucleotides read TGCAGCGTTAAACAGGGGGGAGGCTACACCTTC. It yields the protein CSVKQGGGYTF.

The chain combines TRBV6-5 with TRBJ1-1; D perhaps matches TRBD1 (5 bases). Between the trimmed V and J ends, which lost 5 bases and 5 bases, there was a span of 18 bases. The CDR3 extends over 15 amino acids. Germline V CDR1 and CDR2: MNHEY, SVGAGI. The DNA for the CDR3 is TGTGCCAGCAGTCGTCCGGGTAGGGGTGGAACTGAAGCTTTCTTT. Translated, it gives CASSRPGRGGTEAFF.

This clone was counted a few times. The rearrangement joins TRBV10-3 to TRBJ2-1; D might be TRBD2 (6 bases). V was cut by 0 bases and J by 6 bases, with 6 bases left in between. The CDR3 is 13 amino acids. Germline CDR1 is ENHRY and CDR2 is SYGVKD. CDR3 region: CAISESGGNEQFF. In DNA form, the CDR3 reads TGTGCCATCAGTGAGTCCGGGGGCAATGAGCAGTTCTTC.

The chain has TRBV10-1 and TRBJ2-1; 11 bases fit TRBD2. The length of the CDR3 is 15 residues. Unmatched junction bases numbered 6, after V lost 4 bases and J lost 7 bases. Germline V gene lookup returns CDR1 WNHNN and CDR2 SYGVQD (reference sequence). CDR3 DNA sequence: TGCGCCAGCAGTGCTAGCGGGGGGCCGTGGAATGAGCAGTTCTTC. Its translation: CASSASGGPWNEQFF.

Only one count was recorded for this clone. The chain has TRBV11-3 and TRBJ2-1; the D gene is possibly TRBD2 (6 bases). The CDR3 sequence is 11 residues long. V was clipped by 3 bases and J by 9 bases, with 6 bases between them. Germline V lookup: CDR1 SGHNT, CDR2 YENEEA. CDR3 DNA sequence: TGTGCCAGCAGCTTGGGACTTGAGCAGTTCTTC. Translating gives CASSLGLEQFF.

V is TRBV5-4 and J is TRBJ1-6, with 11 positions matching TRBD1. The CDR3 extends over 15 amino acids. The germline gives CDR1 SGHNT, CDR2 YYREEE (reference sequence). J lost 8 bases, V lost 4 bases, and 5 bases had no gene match. The CDR3 region is CASSRRTGGDSPLHF. CDR3 DNA sequence: TGTGCCAGCAGCAGGAGGACAGGGGGCGATTCACCCCTCCACTTT. Complete variable domain (other parts from reference TRBV5-4 and TRBJ1-6): ETGVTQSPTHLIKTRGQQVTLRCSSQSGHNTVSWYQQALGQGPQFIFQYYREEENGRGNFPPRFSGLQFPNYSSELNVNALELDDSALYLCASSRRTGGDSPLHFGNGTRLTVT.

The chain joins TRBV28 to TRBJ1-4; D remains unclear. Trimming shortened V by 5 bases and J by 3 bases, and 16 bases separated the two germline ends. The V gene's germline CDR1 is MDHEN and CDR2 SYDVKM. The CDR3 has 16 amino acids. CDR3 residues: CASSPQSLLSNEKLFF. The CDR3 DNA reads TGTGCCAGCAGTCCCCAATCACTCTTATCTAATGAAAAACTGTTTTTT.

The CDR3 nucleotides read TGCGCCAGCAGCAGAGGTGCAGATACGCAGTATTTT. Protein sequence: CASSRGADTQYF. This rearrangement joins TRBV5-1 to TRBJ2-3; no firm D call. The ends were cut back, 4 bases at V and 4 bases at J, with 7 bases in the middle. CDR3 length equals 12 residues. In germline, CDR1 is SGHRS, CDR2 YFSETQ.

The chain recombines TRBV30 with TRBJ1-2; D remains ambiguous. CDR1 and CDR2 (germline): GTSNPN, SVGIG (reference sequence). CDR3 length: 11 amino acids. The V end lost 4 bases, the J end lost 4 bases, and 7 bases lay between the germline ends. CDR3 sequence: CAWIRGYGYTF. The CDR3 nucleotides are TGTGCCTGGATACGGGGCTATGGCTACACCTTC. The whole variable domain, remainder taken from reference TRBV30 and TRBJ1-2, is SQTIHQWPATLVQPVGSPLSLECTVEGTSNPNLYWYRQAAGRGLQLLFYSVGIGQISSEVPQNLSASRPQDRQFILSSKKLLLSDSGFYLCAWIRGYGYTFGSGTRLTVV.

Only one count was recorded for this clone. The chain has TRBV12-5 and TRBJ2-1; 13 nucleotides line up with TRBD2. The CDR3 is 16 amino acids. Trimming at V came to 5 bases and at J to 8 bases, leaving 9 bases not matched to a gene. Germline V gene data show CDR1 as LGHNT and CDR2 as FRNRAP. The CDR3 here is CASGRGTSGMSDEQFF. CDR3 nucleotide sequence: TGTGCTAGTGGTCGCGGGACTAGCGGGATGTCGGATGAGCAGTTCTTC.

The count of this clone is one. A much larger clone lies a single base off, so this may be a read error. The chain employs TRBV3-1 (or the pseudogene TRBV3-2) and TRBJ1-2; no clear D gene. Germline V gene sequence: CDR1 LGHDT, CDR2 YNNKEL (reference sequence). V lost 0 bases, J lost 3 bases, and 5 bases lay in between. The CDR3 totals 13 residues. The CDR3 loop is CASSQDRYYGYTF. The CDR3 region has the DNA TGTGCCAGCAGCCAAGACAGATACTATGGCTACACCTTC.

This clone was seen repeatedly, ten times or more. The chain joins TRBV19 to TRBJ2-5, with D possibly matching TRBD1 (5 bases). The CDR3 consists of 15 residues. The V end was cut by 0 bases, the J end by 9 bases, with 17 bases between. Germline loops: CDR1 LNHDA, CDR2 SQIVND (reference sequence). In DNA, the CDR3 is TGTGCCAGTAGTATAGATCCCGACGGGTCAGGGTCCCAGTACTTC. Its protein product is CASSIDPDGSGSQYF.

This clone was counted once. This chain connects TRBV7-8 to TRBJ1-2; D not certain. The CDR3 has 13 residues. V gave up 4 bases and J gave up 8 bases, with 14 bases separating them. Germline V gene data show CDR1 as SGHVS and CDR2 as FQNEAQ. CDR3 coding DNA: TGTGCCAGCAGCTCCGACCTACTCGGGGGCTACACCTTC. This codes for CASSSDLLGGYTF.

This chain links TRBV6-5 with TRBJ1-1; maybe TRBD1 (5 bases). V was clipped by 8 bases and J by 7 bases, with 17 bases between them. In germline, CDR1 is MNHEY, CDR2 SVGAGI. The CDR3 runs to 13 residues. For the CDR3, the DNA is TGTGCCAGCTCCCGGGCAGGGTCGGGTGAAGCTTTCTTT. It codes for CASSRAGSGEAFF.

The J gene is TRBJ1-2, the V gene TRBV18; the D gene is possibly TRBD1 (6 bases). CDR3 length: 13 residues. Deletions cut 3 bases from V and 3 bases from J, with 8 bases between. The V gene's germline CDR1 is KGHSH and CDR2 LQKENI. For the CDR3, the DNA is TGTGCCAGCTCACCTTCAGGGGACTATGGCTACACCTTC. This gives the protein CASSPSGDYGYTF.

The gene calls are TRBV18 and TRBJ2-5, with 8 positions matching TRBD1. Losses at the gene ends were 3 bases for V and 5 bases for J; bases not matched to a gene: 5. This CDR3 spans 14 amino acids. CDR1 KGHSH and CDR2 LQKENI come from the germline V gene. CDR3 nucleotide sequence: TGTGCCAGCTCACCGAGGACAGGGCTGGAGACCCAGTACTTC. This codes for CASSPRTGLETQYF. The full variable domain, in which reference TRBV18 and TRBJ2-5 provide the parts outside the CDR3, is NAGVMQNPRHLVRRRGQEARLRCSPMKGHSHVYWYRQLPEEGLKFMVYLQKENIIDESGMPKERFSAEFPKEGPSILRIQQVVRGDSAAYFCASSPRTGLETQYFGPGTRLLVL.

The chain has TRBV14 and TRBJ1-3; D call uncertain. This CDR3 has 14 residues. Looked up from germline, CDR1 is SGHDN and CDR2 is FVKESK. V was clipped by 6 bases and J by 1 base, with 10 bases between them. The CDR3 bases are TGTGCCAGCAGGGAGCCTGGGTCTGGAAACACCATATATTTT. Its translation is CASREPGSGNTIYF. Looking up the rest from reference TRBV14 and TRBJ1-3 gives the full variable domain: EAGVTQFPSHSVIEKGQTVTLRCDPISGHDNLYWYRRVMGKEIKFLLHFVKESKQDESGMPNNRFLAERTGGTYSTLKVQPAELEDSGVYFCASREPGSGNTIYFGEGSWLTVV.

V gene TRBV29-1 combines with J gene TRBJ1-1, with TRBD1 matching over 7 bases. The CDR3 consists of 17 residues. The V segment lost 7 bases and the J segment 2 bases; nucleotides outside the gene matches: 19. Germline V gene sequence: CDR1 SQVTM, CDR2 ANQGSEA. The CDR3 DNA reads TGCAGCGCTACAGGGGCCCAGGGACCCCCATCCAACACTGAAGCTTTCTTT. Its protein is CSATGAQGPPSNTEAFF.

This clone was recorded only once. V and J are TRBV5-5 and TRBJ2-2, with D possibly TRBD2 on 5 matching bases. V gave up 0 bases and J gave up 5 bases, with 11 bases separating them. This CDR3 has 15 amino acids. Germline V lookup: CDR1 SGHKS, CDR2 YYEKEE (reference sequence). The CDR3 spells CASSLVRGGTGELFF. CDR3 bases: TGTGCCAGCAGCTTGGTTCGGGGTGGGACCGGGGAGCTGTTTTTT. Filled out from reference TRBV5-5 and TRBJ2-2, the complete variable domain reads DAGVTQSPTHLIKTRGQQVTLRCSPISGHKSVSWYQQVLGQGPQFIFQYYEKEERGRGNFPDRFSARQFPNYSSELNVNALLLGDSALYLCASSLVRGGTGELFFGEGSRLTVL.

The rearrangement uses TRBV5-1 and TRBJ1-4; D is possibly TRBD1 (6 bases). V was cut by 3 bases and J by 0 bases, with 12 bases left in between. This CDR3 spans 16 amino acids. The germline V gene has CDR1 SGHRS and CDR2 YFSETQ. For the CDR3, the DNA is TGCGCCAGCAGCTACTCAGGGGCGGCAACTAATGAAAAACTGTTTTTT. It specifies CASSYSGAATNEKLFF.

The CDR3: CASDGGTYNEQFF. The CDR3, as DNA: TGTGCCAGCGACGGGGGGACCTACAATGAGCAGTTCTTC. The rearrangement links TRBV11-2 to TRBJ2-1, with 7 bases matching TRBD2. The CDR3 runs 13 residues. Unmatched junction bases numbered 3, after V lost 8 bases and J lost 2 bases. Germline CDR1 and CDR2: SGHAT and FQNNGV. The full variable domain, its missing parts supplied by reference TRBV11-2 and TRBJ2-1, is EAGVAQSPRYKIIEKRQSVAFWCNPISGHATLYWYQQILGQGPKLLIQFQNNGVVDDSQLPKDRFSAERLKGVDSTLKIQPAKLEDSAVYLCASDGGTYNEQFFGPGTRLTVL.

The rearrangement joins TRBV10-2 to TRBJ1-3, with TRBD1 matching over 10 bases. The CDR3 totals 14 residues. The germline V gene has CDR1 WSHSY and CDR2 SAAADI. The J segment lost 7 bases and the V segment lost 6 bases, leaving 6 bases of the junction unmatched. The CDR3 DNA reads TGCGCCAGCAGGGGGACAGGGGAGGGGAACACCATATATTTT. As protein: CASRGTGEGNTIYF.

V is TRBV25-1 and J is TRBJ2-2; D is possibly TRBD2 (5 bases). The V end lost 8 bases, the J end lost 8 bases, and 24 bases lay between the germline ends. Germline CDR1 MGHDK, CDR2 SYGVNS. This CDR3 comprises 16 residues. The CDR3 DNA reads TGTGCCAGCGGTAAGGAGGCGGGCGCCGTCGGAGGGGAGCTGTTTTTT. It specifies CASGKEAGAVGGELFF.

The V call is TRBV2, the J call TRBJ1-4, with 9 bases that match TRBD1. The CDR3 consists of 14 residues. The V and J ends lost 5 bases and 8 bases, in that order; junction bases with no gene match: 6. Per germline, CDR1 SNHLY and CDR2 FYNNEI. The CDR3 here is CASSSQGAREKLFF. Here the CDR3 DNA reads TGTGCCAGCAGTTCACAGGGGGCGAGGGAAAAACTGTTTTTT. The complete variable domain, with remaining parts taken from reference TRBV2 and TRBJ1-4, reads EPEVTQTPSHQVTQMGQEVILRCVPISNHLYFYWYRQILGQKVEFLVSFYNNEISEKSEIFDDQFSVERPDGSNFTLKIRSTKLEDSAMYFCASSSQGAREKLFFGSGTQLSVL.

The chain uses TRBV28 and TRBJ2-1; 8 nucleotides line up with TRBD2. Germline V gene sequence: CDR1 MDHEN, CDR2 SYDVKM. The junction had 15 bases not matched to a gene; V was cut back by 7 bases and J by 4 bases. CDR3 length: 17 amino acids. DNA for the CDR3: TGTGCCAGCACCTCAGTCGAGTCAGCGGGAGTTTACAATGAGCAGTTCTTC. Amino acids: CASTSVESAGVYNEQFF.

CDR3 coding DNA: TGTGCCAGCAGTTACTATGGGCAGGGGAATGGCTACACCTTC. Encoded protein: CASSYYGQGNGYTF. The chain employs TRBV6-5 and TRBJ1-2, with D maybe TRBD1 (6 bases). Trimming pared 1 base from V and 6 bases from J, leaving 12 bases between. Germline-derived CDR1 and CDR2 are MNHEY and SVGAGI. The CDR3 is made up of 14 amino acids.

Written as DNA, the CDR3 is TGTGCCTGGACCCTCACCCTAGGGGGATACACTGAAGCTTTCTTT. This sequence encodes CAWTLTLGGYTEAFF. The V gene is TRBV30, the J gene TRBJ1-1, with D perhaps TRBD1 (6 bases). CDR3 size: 15 residues. Germline values: CDR1 GTSNPN, CDR2 SVGIG (reference sequence). V lost 4 bases and J 3 bases, leaving 18 bases between the germline ends.